This is a list of T cell receptor beta chains from one sample in a study of cytomegalovirus exposure and HLA in healthy donors. The table came from immunoSEQ multiplex PCR; TCRdb's copy has only in-frame clones and leaves some out. The sample consists of about 200,000 clones, around 81% of them appearing once. Sequenced: PBMCs. These receptors were taken from a man aged 25 to 45 in good health and CMV-seronegative. Both conserved end residues are part of each CDR3. D genes are given only for firm matches. Expanded clones get a size class; other rows say once, few or many, or leave the size out.

TRBD1,TRBJ2-7,NA,TRBV13,TGTGCCAGCAGCCCCCACGGGACAGGGCCCGCCGAGCAGTACTTC,CASSPHGTGPAEQYF
NA,TRBJ1-5,NA,TRBV4-1,TGCGCCAGCAGCGATAGCGACGTTTCCGGTCAGCCCCAGCATTTT,CASSDSDVSGQPQHF
NA,TRBJ1-2,NA,TRBV28,TGTGCCAGCAGTTTAGTGACAGACTATGGCTACACCTTC,CASSLVTDYGYTF
NA,TRBJ2-1,NA,TRBV15,TGTGCCACCAGCAGAGATCCAGTCAATGAGCAGTTCTTC,CATSRDPVNEQFF
TRBD2,TRBJ2-1,NA,TRBV28,TGTGCCAGCAGTGCTAGCGGGAGGCCCCCCAATGAGCAGTTCTTC,CASSASGRPPNEQFF
NA,TRBJ2-7,NA,TRBV9,TGTGCCAGCAGCGTAGGACGGGAGACCACCTACGAGCAGTACTTC,CASSVGRETTYEQYF
TRBD1,TRBJ1-1,once,TRBV11-2,TGTGCCAGCAGCTTAGCCCCGACAGGGACGAACACTGAAGCTTTCTTT,CASSLAPTGTNTEAFF
TRBD2,TRBJ2-3,NA,TRBV10-1,TGCGCCAGACCATTAGCGGGACCAGATACGCAGTATTTT,CARPLAGPDTQYF
NA,TRBJ2-7,NA,TRBV11-2,TGTGCCAGCAGCTTAGTCCGACCAGGGCCCTACGAGCAGTACTTC,CASSLVRPGPYEQYF
TRBD1,TRBJ2-1,NA,TRBV19,TGTGCCAGTAGTATAAGGGACAGCGCATACAATGAGCAGTTCTTC,CASSIRDSAYNEQFF
NA,TRBJ1-1,NA,TRBV19,TGTGCCAGTAGTCCCCGTGGCAACACTGAAGCTTTCTTT,CASSPRGNTEAFF
NA,TRBJ1-1,NA,TRBV23-1,TGCGCCAGCAGTCAAATAAAGGGGGAGAACACTGAAGCTTTCTTT,CASSQIKGENTEAFF
TRBD2,TRBJ2-7,NA,TRBV28,TGTGCCAGCGGGGATCGGGGGGACTCCCTTTCCTACGAGCAGTACTTC,CASGDRGDSLSYEQYF
NA,TRBJ2-7,NA,TRBV27,TGTGCCAGCAGTTTATCGGCAGAATCCTACGAGCAGTACTTC,CASSLSAESYEQYF
NA,TRBJ1-6,NA,TRBV5-3,TGTGCCAGAGGCCTCCATCTGACAACTAGAGGTTCACCCCTCCACTTT,CARGLHLTTRGSPLHF
NA,TRBJ1-3,NA,TRBV29-1,TGCAGCGTTGAATCTCCAGGGGATCCTGGAAACACCATATATTTT,CSVESPGDPGNTIYF
NA,TRBJ2-1,NA,TRBV6-5,TGTGCCAGCAGTTACTATGGCAGCTCCTACAATGAGCAGTTCTTC,CASSYYGSSYNEQFF
TRBD2,TRBJ2-1,few,TRBV5-1,TGCGCCAGCAGCGGGGGACTAGCGGGAGGGGTCTCCTCGTGGAATGAGCAGTTCTTC,CASSGGLAGGVSSWNEQFF
NA,TRBJ1-1,NA,TRBV28,TGTGCCAGCAGTCCACCTACACCTAGCGAAGCTTTCTTT,CASSPPTPSEAFF
TRBD1,TRBJ1-5,few,TRBV6-5,TGTGCCAGCAGCGGGACAGTCAATCAGCCCCAGCATTTT,CASSGTVNQPQHF
TRBD2,TRBJ2-7,NA,TRBV6-5,TGTGCCAGCAGTTACAATAGCGGGAGGATCAACGAGCAGTACTTC,CASSYNSGRINEQYF
NA,TRBJ2-6,NA,TRBV5-6,TGTGCCAGCAGCTTTTACGCAGATGTCAACTCTGGGGCCAACGTCCTGACTTTC,CASSFYADVNSGANVLTF
NA,TRBJ2-2,once,TRBV4-1,TGCGCCAGCAGCCAAGATTTGAGCCTAGCGAGATACACCGGGGAGCTGTTTTTT,CASSQDLSLARYTGELFF
TRBD2,TRBJ2-1,NA,TRBV27,TGTGCCAGCAGTTCGAGACTAGCGGGTGCGAGCGGGCAGTTCTTC,CASSSRLAGASGQFF
TRBD2,TRBJ2-5,NA,TRBV9,TGTGCCAGCAGCGTTAGCGGGAGGGCCGCAGAGACCCAGTACTTC,CASSVSGRAAETQYF
TRBD1,TRBJ2-5,NA,TRBV7-9,TGTGCCAGCAGCTGGGCCGGGACAGGGGAAGAGACCCAGTACTTC,CASSWAGTGEETQYF
TRBD2,TRBJ2-2,few,TRBV6-1,TGTGCCAGCAGTCCACCGGGGGGGAACACCGGGGAGCTGTTTTTT,CASSPPGGNTGELFF
TRBD1,TRBJ1-5,once,TRBV5-4,TGTGCCAGCAGCAAGGGGACAGGCGACAATCAGCCCCAGCATTTT,CASSKGTGDNQPQHF
NA,TRBJ1-1,NA,TRBV10-3,TGTGCCATCAGTGATAAATACAGGGAAATGAACACTGAAGCTTTCTTT,CAISDKYREMNTEAFF
NA,TRBJ2-1,few,TRBV28,TGTGCCAGCAGCCTGGGGGCCGACCGACTTGAGCAGTTCTTC,CASSLGADRLEQFF
NA,TRBJ1-6,NA,TRBV5-8,TGTGCCAGCATCCGGACTTTATCCTGGGATTCACCCCTCCACTTT,CASIRTLSWDSPLHF
TRBD1,TRBJ1-2,NA,TRBV19,TGTGCCAGTAGTGAGATCGGGACAGCCGCTCACTACTATGGCTACACCTTC,CASSEIGTAAHYYGYTF
NA,TRBJ2-3,NA,TRBV9,TGTGCCAGCAGCACTAGGCCTACAAGCACAGATACGCAGTATTTT,CASSTRPTSTDTQYF
TRBD1,TRBJ2-7,NA,TRBV6-5,TGTGCCAGCAGCCACAGGGGGCTCCCCTACGAGCAGTACTTC,CASSHRGLPYEQYF
NA,TRBJ1-6,NA,TRBV25-1,TGTGCCAGCAATGGGTTGCAGGGAGGATCACCCCTCCACTTT,CASNGLQGGSPLHF
NA,TRBJ2-2,NA,TRBV7-3,TGTGCCAGCAGCCCATACTCAACCGGGGAGCTGTTTTTT,CASSPYSTGELFF
NA,TRBJ1-1,NA,TRBV27,TGTGCCAGCAGCACCGGGACTGCTAACACTGAAGCTTTCTTT,CASSTGTANTEAFF
TRBD1,TRBJ2-2,few,TRBV5-1,TGCGCCAGCAGCTTCTCTCAGGACAGGGTGAACACCGGGGAGCTGTTTTTT,CASSFSQDRVNTGELFF
TRBD1,TRBJ1-1,NA,TRBV5-1,TGCGCCAGCAGCTTACAGACCGGGACAGGGGGAGCAGCTTTCTTT,CASSLQTGTGGAAFF
NA,TRBJ1-3,NA,TRBV6-5,TGTGCCAGCAGTTACAGGGAGTACGGAAACACCATATATTTT,CASSYREYGNTIYF
NA,TRBJ2-7,NA,TRBV11-3,TGTGCCAGCAGCCCGGAGGGACAGCCGTTATACTACGAGCAGTACTTC,CASSPEGQPLYYEQYF
TRBD1,TRBJ2-2,NA,TRBV5-4,TGTGCCAGCAGCTTGGGGGTTGGGACAGGGTTCGGGGAGCTGTTTTTT,CASSLGVGTGFGELFF
NA,TRBJ2-3,NA,TRBV5-1,TGCGCCAGCAGCTCCGGGTCCAAGTCCGCAGATACGCAGTATTTT,CASSSGSKSADTQYF
NA,TRBJ2-2,few,TRBV5-6,TGTGCCAGCAGCTTGAGGGGTGTGGGCACCGGGGAGCTGTTTTTT,CASSLRGVGTGELFF